This T cell receptor beta chain emerged from a study of beta chain features in type 1 diabetes listed by TCRdb under 2018. A note on the overall study: Patients and healthy donors did not differ in mean age, gender distribution, total cell number or subset yield. A total of about 110,000,000 sorted cells were examined across all samples, and a strong correlation was observed between cell number per subset and RNA yield. The study compared TCRB repertoires of sorted circulating CD4+ T cell subsets between recently diagnosed type 1 diabetes patients and matched healthy donors. Regulatory and stem cell-like memory subsets were isolated from only 8 patients and about eight healthy donors, whereas naive and central memory subsets came from all 28 donors.

In the germline V gene, CDR1 corresponds to MDHEN and CDR2 to SYDVKM. The CDR3 goes from the cysteine to the phenylalanine over 14 residues. The DNA shown is the 42-base CDR3, in frame from base 1. The junction carries 13 bases between V and J, which are trimmed by 7 bases and 3 bases respectively. What the research found in general, with its limitations: HLA sub-analyses involved small numbers of individuals, so any influence of HLA type on TCRB rearrangement remained unresolved. At VDJ recombination sites, type 1 diabetes patients had fewer insertions and more deleted nucleotides, which implies abnormalities in thymic rearrangement. Shorter templates might be favored by PCR, yet because patient and control samples were amplified and corrected together, any such skew would affect both groups equally. Naive, central memory and regulatory TCRB repertoires appeared more similar among patients than among healthy donors. Type 1 diabetes patients showed a moderate but significant shortening of TCRB CDR3 length in all four CD4+ subsets. Because cDNA rather than genomic DNA was sequenced, highly expressing activated cells could have been over-represented, although no difference in activation and CD3 levels was found between groups.

This clone has more than one count but fewer than ten. Its binding antigen is unknown. Per-base quality was not reported, and no clone a single base away is much larger than it. This sample includes further DNA sequences coding for the same CDR3. Each donor gave one peripheral blood draw, approximately 0.11 L on average, collected into heparinised tubes. Using a panel that included CD45RO, CCR7, CD25, CD127, CD95 and CD27, naive, central memory, regulatory and stem cell-like memory CD4+ T cells were sorted on a BD FACSAria II. Every sorted population had a purity above 95%. PBMCs were separated immediately by Lymphoprep density gradient centrifugation and were stained directly, without being cultured. To minimize batch effects, samples were stained and sorted in pairs, one healthy donor with one patient per experiment. All of the isolated RNA was reverse transcribed with the High Capacity cDNA Reverse Transcription Kit, so expressed TCRB transcripts were sequenced. Naive, central memory and regulatory T cell samples underwent deep immunoSEQ sequencing, averaging approximately 3.3 million total reads per sample. Sorted cells were lysed in RLT buffer and RNA was extracted with DNase-treated RNeasy Micro or Mini kits, depending on cell number. To prevent cross-contamination, every cell subset was processed on its own, while patient and healthy donor samples were processed together. Using the immunoSEQ multiplex PCR, TCRB sequences were amplified from cDNA into 87-bp fragments spanning the CDR3 region. Sequencing of the amplicons was done on the Illumina HiSeq platform. As for the authors' bioinformatics: PCR bias was corrected computationally using synthetic template baselines, and reads within Hamming distance 2 were collapsed, with unmergeable singletons discarded. Reads were aligned against IMGT to assign V, D and J genes, CDR3 length and insertions or deletions at six rearrangement sites. Within each subset, clonotype counts were normalized to the number of sorted cells before true diversity and Gini coefficients were calculated with the tcR R package. The overlap coefficient, calculated on TCRB nucleotide sequences, was used to measure repertoire sharing. Here the immuneACCESS table is served through TCRdb, limited to in-frame sequences with V and J called. Missing clones are a known gap in these copies; in checked studies unresolved V genes cover under half, and the rest lacks a known reason. That table gives V, J and clone size, and the DNA gave D and trimming. The sample table contains around 150,000 clones; only one count was recorded for approximately 9.1% of them. The top ten constitute under 0.85% of the sample.

The V and J genes are TRBV28 and TRBJ1-3; the D segment cannot be called with confidence. Sequenced material: central memory CD4+ T cells from blood. This clonotype was obtained from a woman aged 30 to 39 with type 1 diabetes. The CDR3 amino acid sequence is: CASTKRGGGNTIYF. The bases read TGTGCCAGCACTAAAAGAGGCGGTGGAAACACCATATATTTT.